This is a list of T cell receptor beta chains from one sample in a study of blood T cell repertoires in COVID-19. The data were produced by immunoSEQ multiplex PCR, yet TCRdb's version contains in-frame clones alone and is incomplete. The sample records about 260,000 clones, roughly 87% being singletons. The sample was peripheral blood. These receptors were taken from a woman between 45 and 60 years old who had recovered from COVID-19. The CDR3 runs from the conserved cysteine through the conserved F or W. D genes are given only for firm matches. A clone size is listed for some rows: how often the clone was seen (once, few, many), or a class if it is expanded.

clone_size	v_call	j_call	d_call	cdr3_nt	cdr3_aa
NA	TRBV29-1	TRBJ2-7	TRBD1	TGCAGCGTTGAAGCCCTAGGGACAGGCTATTCCTACGAGCAGTACTTC	CSVEALGTGYSYEQYF
NA	TRBV7-6	TRBJ2-7	TRBD2	TGTGCCAGCAGCCCTCTCCACCCGGCTAGCGGGAGTGACGAGCAGTACTTC	CASSPLHPASGSDEQYF
NA	TRBV6-6	TRBJ1-5	NA	TGTGCCAGCAGTCCTCTCAGCGTAGGGGTTAGAAATCAGCCCCAGCATTTT	CASSPLSVGVRNQPQHF
few	TRBV29-1	TRBJ1-1	TRBD1	TGCAGCGTCCTCCACAGGGGGCAGGAAACTGAAGCTTTCTTT	CSVLHRGQETEAFF
NA	TRBV30	TRBJ1-5	TRBD1	TGTGCCTGGAGCGAAGGGACAGGACAAATCAATCAGCCCCAGCATTTT	CAWSEGTGQINQPQHF
NA	TRBV12-3/TRBV12-4	TRBJ1-1	TRBD1	TGTGCCAGCAGTTTAACAGGGGCGACTGAAGCTTTCTTT	CASSLTGATEAFF
NA	TRBV11-1	TRBJ2-7	NA	TGTGCCAGCAGCTTAGTTGGGCTGAGCTCCTACGAGCAGTACTTC	CASSLVGLSSYEQYF
NA	TRBV6-2/TRBV6-3	TRBJ2-7	NA	TGTGCCAGCAGCCGAAAGGGGCTACCCTACGAGCAGTACTTC	CASSRKGLPYEQYF
NA	TRBV9	TRBJ2-3	NA	TGTGCCAGCAGCGTAGGGTCCCAACAGGGAAATACGCAGTATTTT	CASSVGSQQGNTQYF
NA	TRBV27	TRBJ2-3	TRBD2	TGTGCCAGCAGTTTATCGAGGATAGCGGGGGGCCTCATCACAGATACGCAGTATTTT	CASSLSRIAGGLITDTQYF
NA	TRBV28	TRBJ2-2	TRBD1	TGTGCCAGCAGTCCAGGGGGCCAAAACACCGGGGAGCTGTTTTTT	CASSPGGQNTGELFF
NA	TRBV5-1	TRBJ2-7	TRBD1	TGCGCCAGCGGCGGGGGACAGGGGGCGAACGAGCAGTACTTC	CASGGGQGANEQYF
NA	TRBV25-1	TRBJ1-6	NA	TGTGCCAGCAGTGCGAGCTCCTATAATTCACCCCTCCACTTT	CASSASSYNSPLHF
NA	TRBV18	TRBJ1-1	NA	TGTGCCAGCTCACCTCAGGGATCGAGCACTGAAGCTTTCTTT	CASSPQGSSTEAFF
NA	TRBV5-1	TRBJ2-7	NA	TGCGCCAGCAGCTTTACACAGACCTACGAGCAGTACTTC	CASSFTQTYEQYF
once	TRBV7-9	TRBJ2-2	NA	TGTGCCAGCAGCTTAATTCCATACACCGGGGAGCTGTTTTTT	CASSLIPYTGELFF
NA	TRBV7-2	TRBJ2-1	TRBD2	TGTGCCAGCAGCTTAGGGAGGGGACTAGCGGGAATCAATGAGCAGTTCTTC	CASSLGRGLAGINEQFF